A selection of T cell receptor beta chains follows, all from one sample in a study of CD8+ T cells in alopecia areata. Profiling relied on immunoSEQ multiplex PCR, and the TCRdb table lists in-frame clones only, not all of them. The sample includes 6,500 to 9,000 clones, around 55% of them seen just once. The source was skin, collected at week 0. These receptors came from a human donor with alopecia areata. Both conserved end residues are part of each CDR3. The order of the fields is D gene, V gene, clone size, J gene, CDR3 protein, CDR3 DNA. A D gene is named only where the DNA matches it firmly. Clone size is shown for a subset of rows, as once, few, many or a class of expanded clone.

d_call: .; v_call: TRBV6-6; clone_size: .; j_call: TRBJ2-6; cdr3_aa: CASSVGANVLTF; cdr3_nt: TGTGCCAGCAGTGTAGGGGCCAACGTCCTGACTTTC
d_call: TRBD2; v_call: TRBV5-1; clone_size: .; j_call: TRBJ2-5; cdr3_aa: CASSFGLAGINRRETQYF; cdr3_nt: TGCGCCAGCAGCTTCGGGCTAGCGGGAATTAATCGGAGAGAGACCCAGTACTTC
d_call: .; v_call: TRBV29-1; clone_size: few; j_call: TRBJ2-3; cdr3_aa: CSVVGGSTDTQYF; cdr3_nt: TGCAGCGTTGTTGGCGGTAGCACAGATACGCAGTATTTT
d_call: .; v_call: TRBV29-1; clone_size: .; j_call: TRBJ1-2; cdr3_aa: CSVLGQNYGYTF; cdr3_nt: TGCAGCGTCCTTGGGCAAAACTATGGCTACACCTTC
d_call: .; v_call: TRBV6-1; clone_size: .; j_call: TRBJ2-3; cdr3_aa: CASGQAGVTDTQYF; cdr3_nt: TGTGCCAGCGGCCAAGCGGGTGTCACAGATACGCAGTATTTT
d_call: TRBD1; v_call: TRBV7-8; clone_size: .; j_call: TRBJ2-6; cdr3_aa: CASSPKAPGQGMSGANVLTF; cdr3_nt: TGTGCCAGCAGCCCTAAGGCCCCGGGACAGGGCATGTCTGGGGCCAACGTCCTGACTTTC
d_call: TRBD1; v_call: TRBV6-1; clone_size: .; j_call: TRBJ2-5; cdr3_aa: CASRATGVPQETQYF; cdr3_nt: TGTGCCAGCAGGGCAACAGGGGTCCCTCAAGAGACCCAGTACTTC
d_call: TRBD2; v_call: TRBV4-1; clone_size: .; j_call: TRBJ2-3; cdr3_aa: CASSQEVAGYTDTQYF; cdr3_nt: TGCGCCAGCAGCCAAGAAGTAGCGGGGTACACAGATACGCAGTATTTT
d_call: TRBD2; v_call: TRBV7-9; clone_size: .; j_call: TRBJ2-7; cdr3_aa: CASSDSSSGAVYEQYF; cdr3_nt: TGTGCCAGCAGCGATTCCTCTAGCGGAGCTGTCTACGAGCAGTACTTC
d_call: .; v_call: TRBV30; clone_size: once; j_call: TRBJ2-3; cdr3_aa: CAWSLLAETDTQYF; cdr3_nt: TGTGCCTGGAGTTTATTGGCGGAGACAGATACGCAGTATTTT
d_call: TRBD1; v_call: TRBV6-1; clone_size: .; j_call: TRBJ2-1; cdr3_aa: CATQTTGGTGNEQFF; cdr3_nt: TGTGCAACTCAAACGACAGGGGGTACTGGAAATGAGCAGTTCTTC
d_call: TRBD2; v_call: TRBV7-6; clone_size: .; j_call: TRBJ2-1; cdr3_aa: CASTGAGGNEQFF; cdr3_nt: TGTGCCAGCACCGGGGCGGGAGGCAATGAGCAGTTCTTC
d_call: .; v_call: TRBV7-6; clone_size: .; j_call: TRBJ1-3; cdr3_aa: CASSLVKGVDTIYF; cdr3_nt: TGTGCCAGCAGCTTAGTCAAGGGGGTGGACACCATATATTTT
d_call: .; v_call: TRBV6-5; clone_size: .; j_call: TRBJ1-5; cdr3_aa: CASSRNPYSNQPQHF; cdr3_nt: TGTGCCAGCAGCCGAAACCCCTATAGCAATCAGCCCCAGCATTTT
d_call: .; v_call: TRBV29-1; clone_size: .; j_call: TRBJ2-7; cdr3_aa: CSVEFQAGEQYF; cdr3_nt: TGCAGCGTTGAGTTCCAGGCTGGCGAGCAGTACTTC
d_call: .; v_call: TRBV9; clone_size: .; j_call: TRBJ2-1; cdr3_aa: CASSAEDTSSYNEQFF; cdr3_nt: TGTGCCAGCAGCGCCGAGGACACCAGCTCCTACAATGAGCAGTTCTTC
d_call: TRBD1; v_call: TRBV5-1; clone_size: .; j_call: TRBJ2-2; cdr3_aa: CASRYGTGNTGELFF; cdr3_nt: TGCGCCAGCAGATACGGGACAGGGAACACCGGGGAGCTGTTTTTT
d_call: TRBD1; v_call: TRBV2; clone_size: medium-sized; j_call: TRBJ2-7; cdr3_aa: CASSEIGQGTYEQYF; cdr3_nt: TGTGCCAGCAGTGAGATTGGACAGGGGACCTACGAGCAGTACTTC
d_call: TRBD1; v_call: TRBV6-6; clone_size: few; j_call: TRBJ2-3; cdr3_aa: CASRGQGRDTDTQYF; cdr3_nt: TGTGCCAGCAGGGGACAGGGTCGGGACACAGATACGCAGTATTTT
d_call: .; v_call: TRBV6-5; clone_size: few; j_call: TRBJ2-7; cdr3_aa: CASSYGVGQYF; cdr3_nt: TGTGCCAGCAGTTACGGGGTCGGGCAGTACTTC
d_call: TRBD2; v_call: TRBV10-3; clone_size: .; j_call: TRBJ2-3; cdr3_aa: CAIVSGAGGPGDTQYF; cdr3_nt: TGTGCCATAGTATCGGGGGCGGGAGGGCCTGGTGATACGCAGTATTTT
d_call: .; v_call: TRBV21-1; clone_size: .; j_call: TRBJ2-4; cdr3_aa: CASKSAGRSKNIQYF; cdr3_nt: TGTGCCAGCAAGTCGGCGGGAAGGTCCAAAAACATTCAGTACTTC
d_call: TRBD2; v_call: TRBV11-3; clone_size: .; j_call: TRBJ2-3; cdr3_aa: CASSYRSGSTDTQYF; cdr3_nt: TGTGCCAGCAGCTACCGTAGCGGGAGCACAGATACGCAGTATTTT
d_call: .; v_call: TRBV13; clone_size: medium-sized; j_call: TRBJ2-5; cdr3_aa: CASSYAPPGMNEETQYF; cdr3_nt: TGTGCCAGCAGCTATGCGCCGCCCGGGATGAATGAAGAGACCCAGTACTTC
d_call: TRBD1; v_call: TRBV7-1; clone_size: .; j_call: TRBJ2-5; cdr3_aa: CASSRPGQGAQETQYF; cdr3_nt: TGTGCCAGCAGCAGACCGGGACAGGGGGCACAAGAGACCCAGTACTTC
d_call: TRBD1; v_call: TRBV6-1; clone_size: few; j_call: TRBJ1-5; cdr3_aa: CASISGTGLAQPQHF; cdr3_nt: TGTGCCAGCATTTCCGGGACAGGGTTGGCTCAGCCCCAGCATTTT
d_call: TRBD2; v_call: TRBV7-2; clone_size: .; j_call: TRBJ2-1; cdr3_aa: CASSFSGRAIYNEQFF; cdr3_nt: TGTGCCAGCAGCTTTAGCGGGAGGGCCATCTACAATGAGCAGTTCTTC
d_call: .; v_call: TRBV4-3; clone_size: once; j_call: TRBJ2-7; cdr3_aa: CASSSGDEQYF; cdr3_nt: TGCGCCAGCAGCTCCGGCGACGAGCAGTACTTC
d_call: TRBD2; v_call: TRBV7-8; clone_size: .; j_call: TRBJ2-3; cdr3_aa: CASSSYLTSGRTDTQYF; cdr3_nt: TGTGCCAGCAGCTCCTACCTGACTAGCGGACGCACAGATACGCAGTATTTT
d_call: TRBD2; v_call: TRBV4-1; clone_size: .; j_call: TRBJ2-1; cdr3_aa: CASSQETGTSGLFEQFF; cdr3_nt: TGCGCCAGCAGCCAAGAGACCGGGACTAGTGGTCTTTTTGAGCAGTTCTTC
d_call: .; v_call: TRBV7-2; clone_size: hyperexpanded; j_call: TRBJ2-7; cdr3_aa: CASSPSTGPYEQYF; cdr3_nt: TGTGCCAGCAGCCCGTCGACAGGACCCTACGAGCAGTACTTC